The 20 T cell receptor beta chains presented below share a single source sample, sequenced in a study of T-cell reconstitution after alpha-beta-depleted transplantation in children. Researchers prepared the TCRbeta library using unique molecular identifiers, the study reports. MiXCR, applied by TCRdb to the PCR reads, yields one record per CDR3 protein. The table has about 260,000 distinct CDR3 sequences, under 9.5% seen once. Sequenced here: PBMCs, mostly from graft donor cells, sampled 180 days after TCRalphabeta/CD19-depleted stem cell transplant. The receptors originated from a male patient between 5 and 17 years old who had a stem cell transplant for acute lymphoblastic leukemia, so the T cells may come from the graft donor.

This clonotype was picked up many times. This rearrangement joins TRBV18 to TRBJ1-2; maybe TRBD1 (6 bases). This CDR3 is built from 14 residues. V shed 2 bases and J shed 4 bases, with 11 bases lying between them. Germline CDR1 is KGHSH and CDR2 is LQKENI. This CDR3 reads CASSPKDSLYGYTF. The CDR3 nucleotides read TGTGCCAGCTCACCAAAGGACAGCCTCTATGGCTACACCTTC.

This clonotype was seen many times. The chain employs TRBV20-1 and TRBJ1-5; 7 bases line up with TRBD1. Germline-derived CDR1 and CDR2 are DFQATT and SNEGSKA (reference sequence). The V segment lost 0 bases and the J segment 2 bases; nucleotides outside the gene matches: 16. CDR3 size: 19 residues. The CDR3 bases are TGCAGTGCTAGAGAGCTGAGGACAGGAGATTTCCTTCGCAATCAGCCCCAGCATTTT. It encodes CSARELRTGDFLRNQPQHF.

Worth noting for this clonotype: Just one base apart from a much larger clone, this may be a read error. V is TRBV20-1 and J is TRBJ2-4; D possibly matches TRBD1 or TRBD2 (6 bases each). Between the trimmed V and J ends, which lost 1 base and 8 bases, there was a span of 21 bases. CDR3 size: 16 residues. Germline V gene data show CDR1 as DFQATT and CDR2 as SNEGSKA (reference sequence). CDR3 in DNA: TGCAGTGCTAGAGGCCACCGGGGGCGCGCCCAACACATTCAGTACTTC. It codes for CSARGHRGRAQHIQYF.

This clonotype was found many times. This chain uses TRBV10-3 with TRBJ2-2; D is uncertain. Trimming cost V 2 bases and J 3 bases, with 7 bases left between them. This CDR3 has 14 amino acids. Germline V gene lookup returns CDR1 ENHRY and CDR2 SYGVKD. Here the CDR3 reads CAISEGTDTGELFF. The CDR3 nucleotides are TGTGCCATCAGTGAGGGCACTGACACCGGGGAGCTGTTTTTT.

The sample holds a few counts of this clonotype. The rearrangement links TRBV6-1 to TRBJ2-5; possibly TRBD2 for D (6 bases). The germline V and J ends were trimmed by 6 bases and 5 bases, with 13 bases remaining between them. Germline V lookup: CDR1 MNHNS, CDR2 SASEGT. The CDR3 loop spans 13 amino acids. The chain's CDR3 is CASSPLALETQYF. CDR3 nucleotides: TGTGCCAGCAGCCCTCTAGCGCTCGAGACCCAGTACTTC.

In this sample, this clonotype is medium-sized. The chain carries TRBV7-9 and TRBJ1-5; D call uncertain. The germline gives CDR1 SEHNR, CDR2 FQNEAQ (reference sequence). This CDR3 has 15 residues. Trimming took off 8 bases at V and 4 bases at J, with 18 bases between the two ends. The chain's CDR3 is CASAQAGELNQPQHF. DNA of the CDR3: TGTGCCAGCGCCCAAGCGGGAGAATTAAATCAGCCCCAGCATTTT.

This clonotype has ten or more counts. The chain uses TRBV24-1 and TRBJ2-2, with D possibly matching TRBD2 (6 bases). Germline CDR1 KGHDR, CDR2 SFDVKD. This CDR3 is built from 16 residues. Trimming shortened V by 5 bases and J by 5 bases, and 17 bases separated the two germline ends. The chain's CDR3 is CATSAMRDSQTGELFF. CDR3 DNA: TGTGCCACCAGTGCCATGAGGGACTCCCAAACCGGGGAGCTGTTTTTT.

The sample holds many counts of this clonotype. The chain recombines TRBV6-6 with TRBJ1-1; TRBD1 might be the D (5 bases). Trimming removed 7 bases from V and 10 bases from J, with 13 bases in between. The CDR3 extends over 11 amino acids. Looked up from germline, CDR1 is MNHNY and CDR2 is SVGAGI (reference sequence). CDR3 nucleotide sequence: TGTGCCAGCAAATACGGGGGGGGAGCTTTCTTT. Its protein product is CASKYGGGAFF.

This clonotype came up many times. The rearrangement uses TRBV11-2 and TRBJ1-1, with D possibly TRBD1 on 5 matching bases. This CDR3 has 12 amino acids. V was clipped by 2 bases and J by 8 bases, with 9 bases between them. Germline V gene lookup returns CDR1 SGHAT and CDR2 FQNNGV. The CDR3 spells CASSLRNREAFF. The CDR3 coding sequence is TGTGCCAGCAGCTTAAGGAACAGGGAAGCTTTCTTT.

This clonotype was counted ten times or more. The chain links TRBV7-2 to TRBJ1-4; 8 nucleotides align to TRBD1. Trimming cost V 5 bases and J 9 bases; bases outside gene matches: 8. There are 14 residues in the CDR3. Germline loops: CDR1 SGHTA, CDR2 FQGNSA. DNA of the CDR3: TGTGCCAGCAGCATCGGACAGGGAGGAAAAAAACTGTTTTTT. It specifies CASSIGQGGKKLFF.

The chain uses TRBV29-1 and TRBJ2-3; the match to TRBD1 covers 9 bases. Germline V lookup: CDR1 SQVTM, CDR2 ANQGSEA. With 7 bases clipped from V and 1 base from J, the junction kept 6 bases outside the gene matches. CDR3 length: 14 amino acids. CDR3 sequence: CSGVGDRGTDTQYF. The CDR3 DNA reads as TGCAGCGGCGTCGGGGACAGGGGCACAGATACGCAGTATTTT.

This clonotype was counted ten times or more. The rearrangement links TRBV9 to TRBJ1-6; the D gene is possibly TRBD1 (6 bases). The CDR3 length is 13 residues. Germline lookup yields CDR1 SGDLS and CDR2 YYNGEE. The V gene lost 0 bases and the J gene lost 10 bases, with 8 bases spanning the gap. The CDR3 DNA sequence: TGTGCCAGCAGCGTAGGAGGGGGATCACCCCTCCACTTT. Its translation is CASSVGGGSPLHF.

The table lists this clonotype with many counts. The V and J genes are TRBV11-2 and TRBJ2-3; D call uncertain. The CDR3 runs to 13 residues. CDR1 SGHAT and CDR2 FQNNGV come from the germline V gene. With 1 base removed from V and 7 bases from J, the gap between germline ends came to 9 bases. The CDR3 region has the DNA TGTGCCAGCAGCTTAGGGATAGGGCATACGCAGTATTTT. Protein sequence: CASSLGIGHTQYF.

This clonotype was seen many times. The DNA for the CDR3 is TGTGCCAGCAGCGTGGGGGGACTAGCGGGAGGGGCCCACTACGAGCAGTACTTC. Translation: CASSVGGLAGGAHYEQYF. The genes are TRBV7-8 and TRBJ2-7; TRBD2 matches at 16 bases. CDR3 length: 18 residues. Germline CDR1 reads SGHVS; CDR2 reads FQNEAQ. After removal of 5 bases from V and 3 bases from J, the junction contained 10 bases not matched to a gene.

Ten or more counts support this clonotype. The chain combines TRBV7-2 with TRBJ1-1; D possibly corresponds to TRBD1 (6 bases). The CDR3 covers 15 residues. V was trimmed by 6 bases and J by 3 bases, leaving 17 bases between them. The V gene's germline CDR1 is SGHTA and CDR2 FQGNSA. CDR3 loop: CASRHRGAPDTEAFF. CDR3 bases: TGTGCCAGCAGACACCGGGGGGCGCCGGACACTGAAGCTTTCTTT.

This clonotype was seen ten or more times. The CDR3 sequence: CASSWTSGRNEQYF. CDR3 DNA: TGTGCCAGCAGCTGGACTAGCGGGAGGAACGAGCAGTACTTC. The rearrangement links TRBV7-2 to TRBJ2-7, with 14 bases that match TRBD2. The CDR3 has 14 residues. Trimming cost V 4 bases and J 5 bases; bases outside gene matches: 1. CDR1 and CDR2 from the germline V gene are SGHTA and FQGNSA.

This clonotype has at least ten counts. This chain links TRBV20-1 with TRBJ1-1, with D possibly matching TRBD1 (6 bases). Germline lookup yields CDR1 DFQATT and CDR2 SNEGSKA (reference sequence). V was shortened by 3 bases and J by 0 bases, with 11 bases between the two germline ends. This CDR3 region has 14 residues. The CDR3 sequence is CSARRQDLNTEAFF. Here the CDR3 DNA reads TGCAGTGCTAGGAGACAGGATTTGAACACTGAAGCTTTCTTT.

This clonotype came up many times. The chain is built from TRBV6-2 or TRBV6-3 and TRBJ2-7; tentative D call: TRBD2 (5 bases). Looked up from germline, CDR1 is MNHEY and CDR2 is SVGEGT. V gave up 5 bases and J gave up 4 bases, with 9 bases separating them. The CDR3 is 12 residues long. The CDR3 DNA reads TGTGCCAGCAGTGCTCGGGATTACGAGCAGTACTTC. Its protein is CASSARDYEQYF.

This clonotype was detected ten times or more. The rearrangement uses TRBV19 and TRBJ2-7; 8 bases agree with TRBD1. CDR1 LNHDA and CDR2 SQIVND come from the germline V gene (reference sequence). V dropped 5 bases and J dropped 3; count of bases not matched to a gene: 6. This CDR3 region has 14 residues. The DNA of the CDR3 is TGTGCCAGTAGTTACCGGGACAGGTTCTACGAGCAGTACTTC. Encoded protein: CASSYRDRFYEQYF. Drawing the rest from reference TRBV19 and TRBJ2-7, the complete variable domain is DGGITQSPKYLFRKEGQNVTLSCEQNLNHDAMYWYRQDPGQGLRLIYYSQIVNDFQKGDIAEGYSVSREKKESFPLTVTSAQKNPTAFYLCASSYRDRFYEQYFGPGTRLTVT.

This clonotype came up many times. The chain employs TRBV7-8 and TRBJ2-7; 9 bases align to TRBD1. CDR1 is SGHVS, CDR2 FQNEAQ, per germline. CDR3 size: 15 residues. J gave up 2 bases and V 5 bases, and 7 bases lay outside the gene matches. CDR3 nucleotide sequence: TGTGCCAGCAGCGGAGGGACAGGGAGCCCCTACGAGCAGTACTTC. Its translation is CASSGGTGSPYEQYF.